This T cell receptor (beta chain) was captured by sequencing in a study of blood T cells in healthy people across ages. The study, taken as a whole, reports: No one knew whether donors had CMV, which possibly confounded expanded clonotype changes.

Germline assignment: CDR1 LNHNV and CDR2 YYDKDF (reference sequence). There are 13 residues in the CDR3. V was clipped by 3 bases and J by 6 bases, with 8 bases between them. Primers used in a second PCR of roughly 6 to 12 cycles were a sample-barcoded 5' primer and a J-beta primer mix. Tagging of each cDNA molecule was performed by a template-switch adaptor with 12 random nucleotides. Each CDR3 protein gets one entry after TCRdb re-called the 5' RACE reads with MiXCR. The table includes roughly 800,000 distinct CDR3 sequences, roughly 25% detected once. This clonotype has only a few counts. Its target is not known. Isolated PBMCs totaled at least 6 million in each sample. These data were likewise used in another study, on T cells of mothers and their children. That paper notes: The sample comes from 8 or 9 healthy Caucasian donors: mothers and children.

What was sequenced was blood. The rearrangement links TRBV15 to TRBJ2-2; possible D gene TRBD2, 5 bases. The clonotype originates from a boy younger than 18 in good health. CDR3: CATSSKGAGELFF. CDR3 sequence (DNA): TGTGCCACCAGCAGTAAGGGAGCCGGGGAGCTGTTTTTT. The full variable domain, completed using reference TRBV15 and TRBJ2-2, is DAMVIQNPRYQVTQFGKPVTLSCSQTLNHNVMYWYQQKSSQAPKLLFHYYDKDFNNEADTPDNFQSRRPNTSFCFLDIRSPGLGDTAMYLCATSSKGAGELFFGEGSRLTVL.